The 10 T cell receptor beta chains reported below all come from one sample, sequenced in a study of shared clonotypes between healthy human individuals. Measured with immunoSEQ multiplex PCR; TCRdb has only the in-frame clones, and not every one. This table holds about 2.3 million clones, 85% to 95% found once. Specimen: naive CD4+ T cells from PBMCs. As to subset: CD45RA+ positively selected. The receptors were sampled from a man aged 18-30 years in good health. Some clones in this sample may be carry-over from other donors' samples.

The rearrangement joins TRBV28 to TRBJ2-7; D is possibly TRBD2 (6 bases). CDR1 is MDHEN and CDR2 is SYDVKM in the germline V gene. This CDR3 spans 18 amino acids. V lost 3 bases and J 2 bases, leaving 23 bases between the germline ends. CDR3 nucleotides: TGTGCCAGCAGTTTTTTCGTTGGAGGGACGACTAGACCCTACGAGCAGTACTTC. It encodes CASSFFVGGTTRPYEQYF.

This clone has a handful of counts. The chain is built from TRBV7-9 and TRBJ1-3; maybe TRBD1 (5 bases). Per the germline V gene, CDR1 is SEHNR and CDR2 is FQNEAQ (reference sequence). Deletions cut 8 bases from V and 8 bases from J, with 13 bases between. The CDR3 sequence is 12 residues long. CDR3 nucleotides: TGTGCCAGCGCTGACGGGGCACACACCATATATTTT. Its translation: CASADGAHTIYF.

This rearrangement joins TRBV20-1 to TRBJ2-3, with D uncertain. V lost 5 bases and J lost 4, with 7 bases in between. CDR3 length: 11 residues. The germline CDR1 and CDR2 sequences are DFQATT and SNEGSKA (reference sequence). CDR3 coding DNA: TGCAGTGCTTGGAGTCCAGATACGCAGTATTTT. Translation gives CSAWSPDTQYF.

The DNA of the CDR3 is TGTGCCAGCAGCCCCCTAGGCCCGGGGGAGACCCAGTACTTC. Encoded protein: CASSPLGPGETQYF. This rearrangement joins TRBV7-8 to TRBJ2-5; tentatively, D is TRBD2 (5 bases). This CDR3 has 14 amino acids. Germline assignment: CDR1 SGHVS and CDR2 FQNEAQ. The V gene lost 5 bases and the J gene lost 5 bases, with 15 bases spanning the gap.

The rearrangement uses TRBV27 and TRBJ2-1, with 7 bases matching TRBD2. In germline, CDR1 is MNHEY, CDR2 SMNVEV (reference sequence). The V gene end was trimmed by 5 bases and the J gene end by 3 bases; junction bases not matched to a gene: 7. The CDR3 is made up of 15 amino acids. CDR3 bases: TGTGCCAGCAGTCCGTCTAGCGGTTACTACAATGAGCAGTTCTTC. It is translated as CASSPSSGYYNEQFF.

This chain connects TRBV10-3 to TRBJ2-7; D is possibly TRBD1 (7 bases). The CDR3 length is 12 residues. CDR1 and CDR2 from the germline V gene are ENHRY and SYGVKD. CDR3 loop: CASQGGVGEQYF. CDR3 coding DNA: TGTGCTTCCCAGGGGGGCGTTGGGGAGCAGTACTTC.

V is TRBV9 and J is TRBJ1-1; 7 bases line up with TRBD1. J was trimmed by 4 bases and V by 3 bases; bases with no gene match: 6. Germline assignment: CDR1 SGDLS and CDR2 YYNGEE. The CDR3 consists of 14 residues. The CDR3 is CASSANRGFTEAFF. In DNA form, the CDR3 reads TGTGCCAGCAGCGCGAACAGGGGCTTCACTGAAGCTTTCTTT.

The rearrangement links TRBV6-5 to TRBJ1-1, with D hard to call. The CDR3 covers 14 residues. V shed 2 bases and J shed 0 bases, with 7 bases lying between them. Germline CDR1 is MNHEY and CDR2 is SVGAGI. The DNA for the CDR3 is TGTGCCAGCAGTTACAGCCATATGAACACTGAAGCTTTCTTT. Its protein product is CASSYSHMNTEAFF.

A word on this clone: The sample contains more than one DNA sequence encoding this CDR3. This chain connects TRBV29-1 to TRBJ2-3; a possible D gene is TRBD2 (5 bases). V shed 6 bases and J shed 1 base, with 8 bases lying between them. This CDR3 contains 12 residues. The germline V gene has CDR1 SQVTM and CDR2 ANQGSEA. CDR3 DNA: TGCAGCGTCGGAGGAGGCACAGATACGCAGTATTTT. Its protein is CSVGGGTDTQYF.

DNA of the CDR3: TGTGCCTGGAGTCCTTTTTCGATACGGGGGGATACGCAGTATTTT. This codes for CAWSPFSIRGDTQYF. The chain recombines TRBV30 with TRBJ2-3, with TRBD2 as a possible D gene (6 bases). The CDR3 extends over 15 amino acids. The germline CDR1 and CDR2 sequences are GTSNPN and SVGIG (reference sequence). Deletions cut 2 bases from V and 6 bases from J, with 18 bases between.